This T cell receptor (beta chain) was found in a study of blood T cell repertoires in COVID-19. At the level of the study: Donors in the United States, Italy and Spain gave samples during acute or convalescent COVID-19. PBMCs, B-cell-depleted T cells, or T cells provided the cDNA or gDNA that made up the material.

There are a few counts of this clone. TCRdb's table, derived via immunoSEQ multiplex PCR, lists solely in-frame clones and lacks some. The sample holds around 290,000 clones, 88% seen once. This study enrolled people aged roughly 18 to 89 from around 26 US geographic areas. CDR1 and CDR2 from the germline V gene are MDHEN and SYDVKM. The ends were cut back, 6 bases at V and 5 bases at J, with 16 bases in the middle. CDR3 length: 15 residues. The V call is TRBV28, the J call TRBJ1-4; D possibly corresponds to TRBD1 (5 bases). Source material: PBMCs or T cells enriched from blood (not recorded which). The TCR originated in a woman between 25 and 40 years old who had recovered from COVID-19. CDR3 protein: CASRPAGPMNEKLFF. The CDR3 nucleotides read TGTGCCAGCAGACCCGCGGGACCGATGAATGAAAAACTGTTTTTT.